The entry below gives a single T cell receptor (beta chain) sequence along with its context. Its antigen is not identified. These data originate in a study of T cell responses to AZD1222 COVID-19 vaccine. Clones were read by immunoSEQ multiplex PCR, and TCRdb kept only the in-frame ones, dropping some. This sample yields about 110,000 clones, of which 80% to 90% are seen a single time; around 4.4% belongs to the top ten. General study results and limits: It was only after the peak T cell response that any repertoires were sampled.

CDR1 is MNHEY, CDR2 SMNVEV, per germline (reference sequence). The V and J ends lost 3 bases and 7 bases respectively, with 10 bases between them. CDR3 length: 13 amino acids. The sample in question was peripheral blood, obtained 28 days after the second AZD1222 dose. This sequence was found in an adult who received the AZD1222 COVID-19 vaccine. V and J are TRBV27 and TRBJ1-5; D perhaps matches TRBD1 (5 bases). CDR3 coding DNA: TGTGCCAGCAGTTTGACGCACAGGCAGCCCCAGCATTTT. It is translated as CASSLTHRQPQHF.